The 8 T cell receptor beta chains in this list originate from one sample, sequenced in a study of T cells after yellow fever vaccination (dated by TCRdb to the late 2010s). The treatment or condition label on this specimen signifies: live attenuated yellow fever vaccine strain. The receptor library was made with 5' RACE. Reads for this sample came from an Illumina HiSeq 2500. TCRdb handled the public reads itself, with Q25 trimming in fastp and clone calling in MiXCR, and kept productive beta chains. Identical CDR3 protein sequences are pooled into one entry, listed with their most common genes and DNA. This sample comprises some 22,000 distinct CDR3 sequences, 5.2% of them detected only once. Approximately 20% of the sample belongs to the ten largest clones. Material: PBMCs, either bulk or a sorted T-cell subset (CD4+, CD8+, memory, or dextramer-sorted; not recorded which), obtained roughly seven weeks after the first yellow fever vaccination. These receptors originate from a man between 18 and 35 years old who received the YFV17D yellow fever vaccine.

The sample holds many counts of this clonotype. The rearrangement uses TRBV5-4 and TRBJ1-1; 11 positions agree with TRBD1. CDR3 length: 14 residues. The trim removed 6 bases at V and 7 bases at J, leaving 8 bases unmatched. CDR1 and CDR2 (germline): SGHNT, YYREEE (reference sequence). In DNA, the CDR3 is TGTGCCAGCACCGGGACAGGGGGAAGAGGTGAAGCTTTCTTT. Translated: CASTGTGGRGEAFF. The full variable domain, its missing parts supplied by reference TRBV5-4 and TRBJ1-1, is ETGVTQSPTHLIKTRGQQVTLRCSSQSGHNTVSWYQQALGQGPQFIFQYYREEENGRGNFPPRFSGLQFPNYSSELNVNALELDDSALYLCASTGTGGRGEAFFGQGTRLTVV.

Of note for this clonotype: One base away lies a much larger clone, so this may be a sequencing read error. V usage is TRBV24-1 and J usage is TRBJ2-3; D is perhaps TRBD1 (5 bases). Trimming cost V 4 bases and J 4 bases, with 14 bases left between them. The CDR3 length is 15 residues. Germline V lookup: CDR1 KGHDR, CDR2 SFDVKD. CDR3: CATSDLWQGADTQYF. DNA of the CDR3: TGTGCCACCAGTGACCTATGGCAGGGCGCAGATACGCAGTATTTT.

The chain is built from TRBV4-2 and TRBJ2-3; tentative D call: TRBD2 (6 bases). This CDR3 contains 13 residues. CDR1 is LGHNA and CDR2 is YNFKEQ in the germline V gene. Trimming took off 10 bases at V and 5 bases at J, with 16 bases between the two ends. The CDR3 spells CAMSQGLLDTQYF. The CDR3 DNA follows: TGTGCCATGAGCCAGGGACTCCTAGATACGCAGTATTTT.

This clonotype was seen ten or more times. This sequence joins TRBV27 and TRBJ2-5; 13 nucleotides match TRBD2. Germline-derived CDR1 and CDR2 are MNHEY and SMNVEV (reference sequence). The ends lost 5 bases at V and 4 bases at J; junction bases unmatched: 7. The length of the CDR3 is 16 residues. The CDR3 sequence: CASSELAGGPSETQYF. The CDR3 DNA reads TGTGCCAGCAGTGAACTAGCGGGGGGGCCATCAGAGACCCAGTACTTC.

This clonotype was seen many times. CDR3: CASSQGSRSAGSGETQYF. DNA for the CDR3: TGTGCCAGCAGCCAAGGGAGCAGGAGCGCGGGGTCTGGGGAGACCCAGTACTTC. J is TRBJ2-5 and V is TRBV4-2, with a tentative D call TRBD2 (6 bases). In germline, CDR1 is LGHNA, CDR2 YNFKEQ. This CDR3 is built from 18 residues. Trimming took 1 base from V and 5 from J, leaving 23 bases between them.

The gene calls are TRBV3-1 and TRBJ2-3, with D possibly TRBD1 on 5 matching bases. The CDR3 is 13 amino acids. Germline V gene data show CDR1 as LGHDT and CDR2 as YNNKEL (reference sequence). V was shortened by 11 bases and J by 6 bases, with 18 bases between the two germline ends. The CDR3 nucleotides are TGTGCCTCCAGCAAGGGGTTGGCTGATACGCAGTATTTT. It encodes CASSKGLADTQYF.

This clonotype was recorded at least ten times. This rearrangement joins TRBV20-1 to TRBJ2-1; possibly TRBD2 for D (7 bases). Trimming removed 5 bases from V and 0 bases from J, with 14 bases in between. This CDR3 has 15 residues. Germline V gene lookup returns CDR1 DFQATT and CDR2 SNEGSKA (reference sequence). The CDR3 bases are TGCAGTGCTGGCGGGGGCCCGAGCTCCTACAATGAGCAGTTCTTC. It specifies CSAGGGPSSYNEQFF.

This clonotype showed up many times. The chain links TRBV5-1 to TRBJ1-2; 8 positions match TRBD1. Trimming cost V 1 base and J 3 bases; bases outside gene matches: 2. This CDR3 comprises 14 residues. Germline CDR1 SGHRS, CDR2 YFSETQ. Here the CDR3 DNA reads TGCGCCAGCAGCTTGCAGGGACAGGACTATGGCTACACCTTC. Translated: CASSLQGQDYGYTF.